This T cell receptor (beta chain) appears in the sequencing data of a study of T cell responses to AZD1222 COVID-19 vaccine. Notes on the study in general: It was only 6 or 7 AZD1222 recipients who were seropositive at baseline. With two AZD1222 doses given, Spike-specific TCR breadth and depth both rose. Donors were chiefly white British, with a greater number of females, and clonal diversity was perhaps underestimated. Close to half of spike-specific TCRs reportedly recognize unmutated variant regions.

The protocol was immunoSEQ multiplex PCR, while the TCRdb copy is restricted to in-frame clones and leaves out a portion. This table holds fewer than 110,000 clones, 90% found once. On this clone: Its antigen is as yet unknown.

Trimming cost V 5 bases and J 4 bases, with 18 bases left between them. Germline CDR1 is LNHDA and CDR2 is SQIVND (reference sequence). The CDR3 length is 15 residues. The TCR originated in an adult in good health. The source material was peripheral blood, sampled on day 0 of AZD1222 vaccination. The chain recombines TRBV19 with TRBJ2-7; D remains unclear. The CDR3 DNA sequence: TGTGCCAGTAGTTGGTCCGTTTCCCCCCGATACGAGCAGTACTTC. This gives the protein CASSWSVSPRYEQYF.